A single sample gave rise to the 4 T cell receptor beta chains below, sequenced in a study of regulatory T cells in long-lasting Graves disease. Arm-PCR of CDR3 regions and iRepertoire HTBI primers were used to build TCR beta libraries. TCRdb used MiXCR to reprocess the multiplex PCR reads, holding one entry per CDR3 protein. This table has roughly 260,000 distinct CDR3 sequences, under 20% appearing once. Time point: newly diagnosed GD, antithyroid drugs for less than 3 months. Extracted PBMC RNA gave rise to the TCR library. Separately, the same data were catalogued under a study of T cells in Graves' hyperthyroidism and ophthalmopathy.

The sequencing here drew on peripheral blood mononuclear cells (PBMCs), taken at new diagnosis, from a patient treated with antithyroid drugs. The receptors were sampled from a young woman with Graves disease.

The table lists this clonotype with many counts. The DNA of the CDR3 is TGCAGTGCCAAACAGCGGGGGGCTTCTATGGCCAATGAGCAGTTCTTC. Amino acids: CSAKQRGASMANEQFF. This chain uses TRBV20-1 with TRBJ2-1; the match to TRBD2 covers 9 bases. This CDR3 has 16 amino acids. The junction had 15 bases not matched to a gene; V was cut back by 6 bases and J by 6 bases. CDR1 and CDR2 from the germline V gene are DFQATT and SNEGSKA (reference sequence).

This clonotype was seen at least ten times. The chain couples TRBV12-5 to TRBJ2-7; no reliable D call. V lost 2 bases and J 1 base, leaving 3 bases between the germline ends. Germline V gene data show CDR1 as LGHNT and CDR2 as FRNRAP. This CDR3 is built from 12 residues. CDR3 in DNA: TGTGCTAGTGGTTTGTTATCCTACGAGCAGTACTTC. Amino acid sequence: CASGLLSYEQYF.

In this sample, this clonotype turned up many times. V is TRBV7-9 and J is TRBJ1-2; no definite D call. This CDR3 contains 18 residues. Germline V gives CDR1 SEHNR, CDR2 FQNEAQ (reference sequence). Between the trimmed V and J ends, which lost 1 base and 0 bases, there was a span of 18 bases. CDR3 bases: TGTGCCAGCAGCTTAGGTTTGATCCGGGCAGCCGCTAACTATGGCTACACCTTC. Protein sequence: CASSLGLIRAAANYGYTF.

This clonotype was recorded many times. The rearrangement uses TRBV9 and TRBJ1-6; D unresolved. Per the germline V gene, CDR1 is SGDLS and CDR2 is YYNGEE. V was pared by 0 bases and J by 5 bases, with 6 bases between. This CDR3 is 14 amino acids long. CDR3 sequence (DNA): TGTGCCAGCAGCGTAGCACCGAATAATTCACCCCTCCACTTT. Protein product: CASSVAPNNSPLHF.